This T cell receptor (beta chain) was sequenced for a study of T cells expressing NK-cell markers. Findings of the study overall: Expanded clones of NKG2C+ T cells had an unclear HCMV specificity.

As for this clonotype: The antigen is not known.

CDR3 length equals 15 residues. Germline assignment: CDR1 DFQATT and CDR2 SNEGSKA (reference sequence). From its re-call of the 5' RACE reads, TCRdb lists each CDR3 protein once, without DNA. The table lists about 150,000 distinct CDR3 sequences. Sequenced material: blood T cells: a sorted CD56 or NKG2C T cell subset, CD4+ or CD8+ T cells, or bulk PBMC T cells (not recorded which). The rearrangement links TRBV20-1 to TRBJ1-6. This TCR came from a man aged 18-70 years in good health. The chain's CDR3 is CSARDRTSNNSPLHF.